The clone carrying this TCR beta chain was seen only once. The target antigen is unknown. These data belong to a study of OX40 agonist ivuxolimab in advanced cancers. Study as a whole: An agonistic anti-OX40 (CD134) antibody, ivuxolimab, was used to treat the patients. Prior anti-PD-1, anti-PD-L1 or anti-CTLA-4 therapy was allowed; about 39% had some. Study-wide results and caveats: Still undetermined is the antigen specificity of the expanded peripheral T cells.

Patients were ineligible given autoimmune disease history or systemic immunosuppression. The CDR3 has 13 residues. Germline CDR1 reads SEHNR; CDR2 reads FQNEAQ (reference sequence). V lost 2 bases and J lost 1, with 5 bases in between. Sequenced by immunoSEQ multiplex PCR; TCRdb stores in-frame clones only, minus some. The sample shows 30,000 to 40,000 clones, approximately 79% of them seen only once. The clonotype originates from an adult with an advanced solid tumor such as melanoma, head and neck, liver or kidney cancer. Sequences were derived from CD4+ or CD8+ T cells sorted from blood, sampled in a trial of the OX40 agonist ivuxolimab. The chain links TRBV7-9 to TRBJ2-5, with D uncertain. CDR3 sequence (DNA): TGTGCCAGCAGCTTAAGAGGCCAAGAGACCCAGTACTTC. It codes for CASSLRGQETQYF.